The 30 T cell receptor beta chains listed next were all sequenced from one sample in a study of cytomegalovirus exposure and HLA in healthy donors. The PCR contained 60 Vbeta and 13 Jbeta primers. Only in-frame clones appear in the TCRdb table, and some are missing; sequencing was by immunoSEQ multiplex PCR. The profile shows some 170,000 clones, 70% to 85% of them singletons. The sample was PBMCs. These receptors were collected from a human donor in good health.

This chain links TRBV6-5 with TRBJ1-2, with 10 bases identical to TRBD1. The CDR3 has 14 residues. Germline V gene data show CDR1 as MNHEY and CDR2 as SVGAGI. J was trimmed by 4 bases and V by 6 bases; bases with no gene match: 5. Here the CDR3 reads CASSPDRGPYGYTF. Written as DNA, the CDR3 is TGTGCCAGCAGCCCCGACAGGGGGCCCTATGGCTACACCTTC.

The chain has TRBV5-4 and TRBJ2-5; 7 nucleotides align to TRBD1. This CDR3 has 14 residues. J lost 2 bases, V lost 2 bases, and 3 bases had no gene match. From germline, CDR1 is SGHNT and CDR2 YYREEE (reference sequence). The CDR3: CASSLRGQQETQYF. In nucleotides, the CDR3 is TGTGCCAGCAGCTTAAGGGGGCAACAAGAGACCCAGTACTTC.

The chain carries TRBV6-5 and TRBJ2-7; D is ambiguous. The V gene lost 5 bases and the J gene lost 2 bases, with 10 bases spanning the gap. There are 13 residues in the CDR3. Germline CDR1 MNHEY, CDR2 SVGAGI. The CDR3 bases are TGTGCCAGCAGTACACAGACAACCTACGAGCAGTACTTC. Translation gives CASSTQTTYEQYF.

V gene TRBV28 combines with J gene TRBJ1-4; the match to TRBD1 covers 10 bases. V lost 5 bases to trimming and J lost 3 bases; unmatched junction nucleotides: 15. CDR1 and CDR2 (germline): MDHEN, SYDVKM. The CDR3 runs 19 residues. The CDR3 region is CASSPRQPTGGRSNEKLFF. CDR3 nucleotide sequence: TGTGCCAGCAGTCCCCGTCAACCGACAGGGGGCAGGTCTAATGAAAAACTGTTTTTT.

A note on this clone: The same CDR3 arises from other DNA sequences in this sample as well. The CDR3 nucleotides are TGTGCCAGCAGGGGAAGGGGGAACACTGAAGCTTTCTTT. Translating it yields CASRGRGNTEAFF. The chain carries TRBV6-5 and TRBJ1-1; a possible D gene is TRBD1 (5 bases). The CDR3 has 13 residues. The V gene's germline CDR1 is MNHEY and CDR2 SVGAGI. V lost 6 bases to trimming and J lost 1 base, with 9 bases between them.

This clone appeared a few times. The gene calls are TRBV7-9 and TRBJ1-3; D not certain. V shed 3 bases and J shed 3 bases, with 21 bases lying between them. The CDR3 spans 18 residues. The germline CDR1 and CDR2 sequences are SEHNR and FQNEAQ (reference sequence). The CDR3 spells CASSFRLGSGLIGNTIYF. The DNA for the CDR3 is TGTGCCAGCAGCTTTCGTTTAGGGAGCGGACTTATTGGAAACACCATATATTTT.

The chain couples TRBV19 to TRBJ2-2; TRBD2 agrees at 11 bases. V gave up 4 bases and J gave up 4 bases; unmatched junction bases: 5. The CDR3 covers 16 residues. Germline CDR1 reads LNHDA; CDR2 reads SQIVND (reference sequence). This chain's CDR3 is CASSTRLAGITGELFF. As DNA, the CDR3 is TGTGCCAGTAGTACCCGACTAGCGGGGATCACCGGGGAGCTGTTTTTT.

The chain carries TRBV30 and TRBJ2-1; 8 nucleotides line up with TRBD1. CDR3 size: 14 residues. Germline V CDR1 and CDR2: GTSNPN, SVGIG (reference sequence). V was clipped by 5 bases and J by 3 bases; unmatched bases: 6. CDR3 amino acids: CAWCTGGFYNEQFF. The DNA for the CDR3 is TGTGCCTGGTGCACAGGGGGTTTCTACAATGAGCAGTTCTTC.

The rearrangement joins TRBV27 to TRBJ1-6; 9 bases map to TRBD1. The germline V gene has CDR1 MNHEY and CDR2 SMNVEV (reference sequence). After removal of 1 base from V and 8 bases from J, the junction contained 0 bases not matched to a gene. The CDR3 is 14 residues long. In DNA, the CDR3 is TGTGCCAGCAGTTTATGGACAGGGGATTCACCCCTCCACTTT. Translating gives CASSLWTGDSPLHF.

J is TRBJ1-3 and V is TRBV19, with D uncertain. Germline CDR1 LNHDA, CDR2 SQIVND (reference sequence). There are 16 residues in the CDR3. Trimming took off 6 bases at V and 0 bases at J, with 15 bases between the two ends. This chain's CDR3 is CASRNLLKSSGNTIYF. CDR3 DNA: TGTGCCAGTAGAAACCTACTGAAGTCCTCTGGAAACACCATATATTTT.

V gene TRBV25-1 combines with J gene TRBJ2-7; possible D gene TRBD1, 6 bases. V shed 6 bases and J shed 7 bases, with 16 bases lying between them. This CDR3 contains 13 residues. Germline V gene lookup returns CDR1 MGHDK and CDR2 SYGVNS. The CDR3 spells CASRPSGVGEQYF. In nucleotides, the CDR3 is TGTGCCAGCAGGCCTTCAGGGGTGGGAGAGCAGTACTTC.

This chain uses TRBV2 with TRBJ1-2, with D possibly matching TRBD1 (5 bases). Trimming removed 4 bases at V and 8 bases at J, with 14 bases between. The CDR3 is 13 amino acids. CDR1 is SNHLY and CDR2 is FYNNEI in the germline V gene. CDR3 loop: CASSAWDSRGYTF. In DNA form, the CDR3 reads TGTGCCAGCAGTGCTTGGGACTCGAGGGGCTACACCTTC.

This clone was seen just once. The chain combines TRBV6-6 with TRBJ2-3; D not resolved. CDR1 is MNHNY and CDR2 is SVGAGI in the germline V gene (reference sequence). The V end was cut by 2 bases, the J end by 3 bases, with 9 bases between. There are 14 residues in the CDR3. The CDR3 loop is CASSYPSGTDTQYF. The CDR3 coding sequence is TGTGCCAGCAGTTACCCCTCAGGTACAGATACGCAGTATTTT.

The CDR3 DNA reads as TGTGCCAGCAGTGACCGGTTAACTGGGGCCAACGTCCTGACTTTC. Protein product: CASSDRLTGANVLTF. V usage is TRBV2 and J usage is TRBJ2-6, with D uncertain. This CDR3 has 15 amino acids. Trimming removed 3 bases from V and 2 bases from J, with 8 bases in between. CDR1 and CDR2 from the germline V gene are SNHLY and FYNNEI.

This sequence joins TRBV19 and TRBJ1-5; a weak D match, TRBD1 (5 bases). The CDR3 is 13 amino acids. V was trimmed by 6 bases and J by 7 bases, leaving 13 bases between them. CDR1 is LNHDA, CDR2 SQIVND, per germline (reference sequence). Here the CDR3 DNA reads TGTGCCAGTAGCCTTGCCAGGGCCCAGCCCCAGCATTTT. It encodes CASSLARAQPQHF.

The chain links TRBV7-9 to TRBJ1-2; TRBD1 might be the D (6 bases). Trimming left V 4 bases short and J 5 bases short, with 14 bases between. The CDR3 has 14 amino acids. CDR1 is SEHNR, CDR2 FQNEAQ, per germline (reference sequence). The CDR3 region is CASSSGGALYGYTF. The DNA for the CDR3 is TGTGCCAGCAGCTCGGGGGGGGCCCTGTATGGCTACACCTTC.

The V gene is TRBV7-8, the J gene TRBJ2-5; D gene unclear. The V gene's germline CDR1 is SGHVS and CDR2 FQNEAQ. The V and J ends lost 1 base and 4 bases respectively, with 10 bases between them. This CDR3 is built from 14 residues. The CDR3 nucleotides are TGTGCCAGCAGCTTAGTAATGGGCCCAGAGACCCAGTACTTC. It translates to CASSLVMGPETQYF.

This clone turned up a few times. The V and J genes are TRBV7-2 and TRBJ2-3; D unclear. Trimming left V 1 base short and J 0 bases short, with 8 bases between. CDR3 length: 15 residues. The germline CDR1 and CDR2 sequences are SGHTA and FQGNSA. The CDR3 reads CASSLDDSSTDTQYF. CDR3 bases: TGTGCCAGCAGCTTAGACGACTCGAGCACAGATACGCAGTATTTT. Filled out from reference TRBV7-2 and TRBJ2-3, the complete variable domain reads GAGVSQSPSNKVTEKGKDVELRCDPISGHTALYWYRQSLGQGLEFLIYFQGNSAPDKSGLPSDRFSAERTGGSVSTLTIQRTQQEDSAVYLCASSLDDSSTDTQYFGPGTRLTVL.

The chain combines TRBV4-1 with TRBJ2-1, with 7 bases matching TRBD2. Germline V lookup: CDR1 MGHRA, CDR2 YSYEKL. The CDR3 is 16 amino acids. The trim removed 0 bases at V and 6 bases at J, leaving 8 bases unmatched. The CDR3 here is CASSQDRGDAFNEQFF. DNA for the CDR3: TGCGCCAGCAGCCAAGACCGGGGGGATGCCTTCAATGAGCAGTTCTTC.

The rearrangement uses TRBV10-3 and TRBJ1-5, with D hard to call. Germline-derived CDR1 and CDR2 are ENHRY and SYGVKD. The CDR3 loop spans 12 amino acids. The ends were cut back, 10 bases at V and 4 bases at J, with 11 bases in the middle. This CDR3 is CATQTRNQPQHF. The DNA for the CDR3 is TGTGCCACCCAGACACGTAATCAGCCCCAGCATTTT.

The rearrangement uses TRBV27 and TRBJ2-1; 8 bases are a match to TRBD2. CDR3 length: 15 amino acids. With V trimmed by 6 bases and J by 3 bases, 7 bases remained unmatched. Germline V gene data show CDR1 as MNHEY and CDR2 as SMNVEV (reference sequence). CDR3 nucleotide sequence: TGTGCCAGCAGCCTACTAGCGGACTTCTACAATGAGCAGTTCTTC. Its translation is CASSLLADFYNEQFF.

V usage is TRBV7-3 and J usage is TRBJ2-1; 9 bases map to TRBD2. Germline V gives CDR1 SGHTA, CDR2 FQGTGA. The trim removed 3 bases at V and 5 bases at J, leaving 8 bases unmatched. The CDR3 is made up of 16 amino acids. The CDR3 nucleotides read TGTGCCAGCAGCTTGGGTAGCGGGGGCGACGACAATGAGCAGTTCTTC. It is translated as CASSLGSGGDDNEQFF. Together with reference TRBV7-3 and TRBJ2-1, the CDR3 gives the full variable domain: GAGVSQTPSNKVTEKGKYVELRCDPISGHTALYWYRQSLGQGPEFLIYFQGTGAADDSGLPNDRFFAVRPEGSVSTLKIQRTERGDSAVYLCASSLGSGGDDNEQFFGPGTRLTVL.

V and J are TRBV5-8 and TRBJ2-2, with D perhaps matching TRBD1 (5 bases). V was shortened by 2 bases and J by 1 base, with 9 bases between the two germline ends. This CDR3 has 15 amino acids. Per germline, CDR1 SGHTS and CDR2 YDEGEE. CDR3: CASSLRQGNTGELFF. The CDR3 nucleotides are TGTGCCAGCAGCTTACGGCAGGGGAACACCGGGGAGCTGTTTTTT.

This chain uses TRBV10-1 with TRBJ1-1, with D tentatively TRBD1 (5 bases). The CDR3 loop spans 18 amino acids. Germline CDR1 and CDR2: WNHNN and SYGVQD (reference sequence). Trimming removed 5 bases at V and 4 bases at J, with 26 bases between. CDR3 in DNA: TGCGCCAGCAGTCTCCTGACAGAGCCCTTTGTATGGAGCACTGAAGCTTTCTTT. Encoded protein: CASSLLTEPFVWSTEAFF.

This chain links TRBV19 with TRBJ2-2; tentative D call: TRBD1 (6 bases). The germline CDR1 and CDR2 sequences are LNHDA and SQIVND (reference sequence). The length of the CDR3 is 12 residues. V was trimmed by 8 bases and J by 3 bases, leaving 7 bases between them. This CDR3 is CASGQYTGELFF. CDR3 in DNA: TGTGCCAGTGGACAGTACACCGGGGAGCTGTTTTTT.

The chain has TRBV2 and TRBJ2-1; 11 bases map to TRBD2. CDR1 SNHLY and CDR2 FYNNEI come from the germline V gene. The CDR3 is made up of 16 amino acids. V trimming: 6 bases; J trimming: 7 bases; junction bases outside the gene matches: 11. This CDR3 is CASSTPLAGVTNEQFF. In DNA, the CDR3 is TGTGCCAGCAGCACCCCACTAGCGGGGGTGACTAATGAGCAGTTCTTC.

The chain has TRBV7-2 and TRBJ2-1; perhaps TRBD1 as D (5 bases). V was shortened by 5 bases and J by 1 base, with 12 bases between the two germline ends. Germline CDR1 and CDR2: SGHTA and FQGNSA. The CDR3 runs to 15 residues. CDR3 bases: TGTGCCAGCAGCCTCGCGACAGTTTCCTACAATGAGCAGTTCTTC. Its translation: CASSLATVSYNEQFF.

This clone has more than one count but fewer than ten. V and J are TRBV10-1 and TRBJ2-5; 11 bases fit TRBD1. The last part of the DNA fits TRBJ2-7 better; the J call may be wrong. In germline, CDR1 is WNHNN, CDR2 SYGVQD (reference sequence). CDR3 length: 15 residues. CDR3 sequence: CASSPTGTGGYEQYF. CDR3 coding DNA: TGCGCCAGCAGTCCTACCGGGACAGGGGGCTACGAGCAGTACTTC.

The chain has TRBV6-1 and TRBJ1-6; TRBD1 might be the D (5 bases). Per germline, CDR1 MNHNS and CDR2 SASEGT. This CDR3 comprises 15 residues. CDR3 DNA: TGTGCGCTATCACCTCCCGGGGGGGATAATTCACCCCTCCACTTT. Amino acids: CALSPPGGDNSPLHF.

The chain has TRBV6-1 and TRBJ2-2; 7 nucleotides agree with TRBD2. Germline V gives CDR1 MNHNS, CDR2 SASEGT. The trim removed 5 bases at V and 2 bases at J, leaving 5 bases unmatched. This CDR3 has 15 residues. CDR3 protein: CASSRDYFNTGELFF. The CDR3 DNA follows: TGTGCCAGCAGTCGGGACTACTTCAACACCGGGGAGCTGTTTTTT.